Following are 26 T cell receptor beta chains from one sample sequenced in a study of shared clonotypes between healthy human individuals. Selected positively for CCR7 and CD45RO-negative, naive CD8 cells excluded terminally differentiated effector memory CD45RA+ cells. Sequenced by immunoSEQ multiplex PCR; TCRdb stores in-frame clones only, minus some. Of about 2.1 million clones in the sample, 80% to 95% were seen once. What was sequenced was naive CD8+ T cells from PBMCs. The source of these receptors is a man aged 18 to 30 in good health. Some clones in this sample may be carry-over from other donors' samples.

About this clone itself: This specimen includes other DNA sequences encoding the same CDR3. The chain has TRBV6-5 and TRBJ1-2, with D unresolved. This CDR3 spans 13 amino acids. Germline-derived CDR1 and CDR2 are MNHEY and SVGAGI. V lost 2 bases, J lost 4 bases, and 8 bases lay in between. The CDR3 loop is CASSYEGGYGYTF. DNA of the CDR3: TGTGCCAGCAGTTACGAAGGAGGCTATGGCTACACCTTC.

V is TRBV2 and J is TRBJ1-5, with no clear D. CDR1 is SNHLY and CDR2 is FYNNEI in the germline V gene. This CDR3 comprises 15 residues. V was shortened by 3 bases and J by 0 bases, with 9 bases between the two germline ends. CDR3 coding DNA: TGTGCCAGCAGTGATGGTCAGGTTAGCAATCAGCCCCAGCATTTT. Translating it yields CASSDGQVSNQPQHF.

This chain joins TRBV27 and TRBJ1-5; 9 bases fit TRBD1. J lost 5 bases, V lost 7 bases, and 6 bases had no gene match. From germline, CDR1 is MNHEY and CDR2 SMNVEV (reference sequence). This CDR3 is 14 amino acids long. The CDR3 DNA follows: TGTGCCAGCAAGAATACAGGGGGCCATCAGCCCCAGCATTTT. It is translated as CASKNTGGHQPQHF.

The chain joins TRBV27 to TRBJ2-4, with D uncertain. Trimming pared 4 bases from V and 0 bases from J, leaving 10 bases between. Looked up from germline, CDR1 is MNHEY and CDR2 is SMNVEV (reference sequence). The CDR3 covers 15 residues. As DNA, the CDR3 is TGTGCCAGCAGTTCGCCAGTTATAGCCAAAAACATTCAGTACTTC. Translation: CASSSPVIAKNIQYF.

In the case of this clone: Other nucleotide sequences from this sample produce the same CDR3. V usage is TRBV5-1 and J usage is TRBJ2-3; D gene uncertain. The V and J ends lost 0 bases and 0 bases respectively, with 14 bases between them. The CDR3 has 17 residues. Germline lookup yields CDR1 SGHRS and CDR2 YFSETQ. The CDR3: CASSLALTPYSTDTQYF. For the CDR3, the DNA is TGCGCCAGCAGCTTGGCCCTGACACCTTATAGCACAGATACGCAGTATTTT.

Notes on this clone: The same CDR3 arises from other DNA sequences in this sample as well. This sequence joins TRBV6-1 and TRBJ1-1, with D maybe TRBD1 (5 bases). Germline loops: CDR1 MNHNS, CDR2 SASEGT. There are 13 residues in the CDR3. V shed 5 bases and J shed 0 bases, with 7 bases lying between them. The CDR3 sequence is CASSTGLNTEAFF. In nucleotides, the CDR3 is TGTGCCAGCAGTACAGGCTTGAACACTGAAGCTTTCTTT.

The chain carries TRBV29-1 and TRBJ1-2, with 7 bases aligning to TRBD1. The length of the CDR3 is 17 residues. Trimming at V came to 6 bases and at J to 2 bases, leaving 18 bases not matched to a gene. Germline V gene lookup returns CDR1 SQVTM and CDR2 ANQGSEA. The CDR3 nucleotides are TGCAGCGTAGTTAACGGGACAGCGAATTCTAAAAACTATGGCTACACCTTC. It translates to CSVVNGTANSKNYGYTF.

Turning to this clone: This same CDR3 is encoded by further DNA sequences in the sample. The chain combines TRBV27 with TRBJ1-1, with a weak D call TRBD1 (5 bases). Trimming removed 5 bases from V and 4 bases from J, with 14 bases in between. Germline CDR1 and CDR2: MNHEY and SMNVEV (reference sequence). The CDR3 runs to 14 residues. The DNA of the CDR3 is TGTGCCAGCAGTCCGCTGGGGGGGTCCACTGAAGCTTTCTTT. Its protein product is CASSPLGGSTEAFF.

The V gene is TRBV13, the J gene TRBJ2-7; either TRBD1 or TRBD2 may fit D (5 bases each). Germline CDR1 and CDR2: PRHDT and FYEKMQ (reference sequence). This CDR3 has 14 residues. With 8 bases removed from V and 2 bases from J, the gap between germline ends came to 16 bases. The CDR3 loop reads CASSPGRSPYEQYF. Written as DNA, the CDR3 is TGTGCCAGCTCCCCGGGACGGAGTCCCTACGAGCAGTACTTC.

The rearrangement links TRBV7-7 to TRBJ2-3, with D possibly being TRBD1 (7 bases). This CDR3 contains 19 residues. Trimming pared 3 bases from V and 2 bases from J, leaving 24 bases between. Germline-derived CDR1 and CDR2 are SSHAT and FNYEAQ (reference sequence). The CDR3, as DNA: TGTGCCAGCAGCTTCTGCACAGGGGAGAAACTAGCCCCCACAGATACGCAGTATTTT. Protein: CASSFCTGEKLAPTDTQYF.

V is TRBV7-9 and J is TRBJ2-1; 7 nucleotides match TRBD2. This CDR3 contains 13 residues. The germline V gene has CDR1 SEHNR and CDR2 FQNEAQ (reference sequence). V lost 7 bases, J lost 5 bases, and 5 bases stayed unmatched. The CDR3 sequence is CASNLAADNEQFF. The CDR3 coding sequence is TGTGCCAGCAACCTAGCGGCCGACAATGAGCAGTTCTTC. The entire variable domain, with the rest obtained from reference TRBV7-9 and TRBJ2-1, is as follows: DTGVSQNPRHKITKRGQNVTFRCDPISEHNRLYWYRQTLGQGPEFLTYFQNEAQLEKSRLLSDRFSAERPKGSFSTLEIQRTEQGDSAMYLCASNLAADNEQFFGPGTRLTVL.

The chain carries TRBV6-4 and TRBJ2-4; D is unclear. Trimming pared 0 bases from V and 9 bases from J, leaving 9 bases between. In germline, CDR1 is MRHNA, CDR2 SNTAGT. CDR3 length: 13 residues. Written as DNA, the CDR3 is TGTGCCAGCAGTGACTCAAAAGTTGGCATTCAGTACTTC. Its translation is CASSDSKVGIQYF.

The CDR3 sequence: CASSQGSGYAYEQYF. The CDR3 DNA reads TGCGCCAGCAGCCAAGGTTCAGGGTACGCCTACGAGCAGTACTTC. The V gene is TRBV4-3, the J gene TRBJ2-7, with a tentative D call TRBD1 (5 bases). The CDR3 spans 15 residues. Germline V gives CDR1 LGHNA, CDR2 YSLEER. V shed 1 base and J shed 2 bases, with 12 bases lying between them.

J is TRBJ2-7 and V is TRBV6-6; 14 bases map to TRBD2. The length of the CDR3 is 15 residues. Germline assignment: CDR1 MNHNY and CDR2 SVGAGI (reference sequence). Losses at the gene ends were 2 bases for V and 6 bases for J; bases not matched to a gene: 3. CDR3 in amino acids: CASSYPGLAGVEQYF. In DNA, the CDR3 is TGTGCCAGCAGTTACCCGGGACTAGCGGGAGTCGAGCAGTACTTC.

V is TRBV12-5 and J is TRBJ2-7; TRBD1 agrees at 7 bases. CDR1 and CDR2 (germline): LGHNT, FRNRAP. The CDR3 is 16 residues long. V lost 0 bases to trimming and J lost 2 bases; unmatched junction nucleotides: 7. In DNA, the CDR3 is TGTGCTAGTGGTTTGGTCTCACACAGGGGAACCTACGAGCAGTACTTC. Protein: CASGLVSHRGTYEQYF.

CDR3 amino acids: CASSPDVEGEQYF. CDR3 nucleotides: TGTGCCAGCAGCCCCGACGTGGAGGGCGAGCAGTACTTC. The chain links TRBV28 to TRBJ2-7; maybe TRBD2 (6 bases). V gave up 6 bases and J gave up 6 bases, with 15 bases separating them. Germline V lookup: CDR1 MDHEN, CDR2 SYDVKM. CDR3 length equals 13 residues.

This chain joins TRBV19 and TRBJ2-5, with D perhaps TRBD2 (6 bases). CDR3 length equals 16 residues. Germline CDR1 and CDR2: LNHDA and SQIVND (reference sequence). V dropped 4 bases and J dropped 0 bases, with 15 bases sitting between them. The CDR3 loop reads CASSKDTRGYQETQYF. Written as DNA, the CDR3 is TGTGCCAGTAGTAAGGACACCCGGGGGTACCAAGAGACCCAGTACTTC.

This clone showed up just once. The rearrangement links TRBV27 to TRBJ2-3, with D possibly being TRBD2 (6 bases). The CDR3 totals 14 residues. The germline V and J ends were trimmed by 6 bases and 2 bases, with 12 bases remaining between them. Germline V gene lookup returns CDR1 MNHEY and CDR2 SMNVEV (reference sequence). The CDR3 protein is CASRGLFLTDTQYF. The CDR3 nucleotides read TGTGCCAGCAGAGGACTATTTCTCACAGATACGCAGTATTTT.

This chain connects TRBV7-2 to TRBJ2-7, with 10 bases matching TRBD2. V lost 5 bases and J lost 6; bases outside the gene matches: 10. Germline values: CDR1 SGHTA, CDR2 FQGNSA. The CDR3 is 15 amino acids. The CDR3 here is CASSPRTSGGIEQYF. Here the CDR3 DNA reads TGTGCCAGCAGCCCTCGGACTAGCGGAGGTATCGAGCAGTACTTC.

The genes are TRBV30 and TRBJ1-1; 10 bases align to TRBD1. With 0 bases clipped from V and 5 bases from J, the junction kept 9 bases outside the gene matches. The germline gives CDR1 GTSNPN, CDR2 SVGIG (reference sequence). CDR3 length equals 16 residues. The CDR3 DNA follows: TGTGCCTGGAGTGTAGGGGACAGGGGAGCCAGGACTGAAGCTTTCTTT. Translating gives CAWSVGDRGARTEAFF.

V and J are TRBV9 and TRBJ2-4; tentatively, D is TRBD2 (6 bases). CDR3 length equals 13 residues. V shed 0 bases and J shed 8 bases, with 9 bases lying between them. Germline CDR1 SGDLS, CDR2 YYNGEE. As DNA, the CDR3 is TGTGCCAGCAGCGTAGAGCCGGGGGACATTCAGTACTTC. This encodes CASSVEPGDIQYF.

The chain employs TRBV19 and TRBJ1-4; 9 bases are a match to TRBD1. CDR3 size: 16 residues. J was trimmed by 5 bases and V by 5 bases; bases with no gene match: 9. CDR1 and CDR2 from the germline V gene are LNHDA and SQIVND (reference sequence). CDR3 DNA sequence: TGTGCCAGTAGTCGGGACAGGGAGGGAAGAAATGAAAAACTGTTTTTT. This sequence encodes CASSRDREGRNEKLFF.

The genes are TRBV19 and TRBJ2-2, with 8 bases that match TRBD1. This CDR3 is 13 amino acids long. Germline CDR1 LNHDA, CDR2 SQIVND (reference sequence). Trimming removed 9 bases from V and 7 bases from J; junction bases left unmatched: 7. The DNA of the CDR3 is TGTGCCAGCTCGACAGGGGCCGGCGGGGAGCTGTTTTTT. Translating it yields CASSTGAGGELFF.

This clone is a singleton in its sample. The rearrangement uses TRBV6-5 and TRBJ2-7; the match to TRBD1 covers 12 bases. The CDR3 has 15 amino acids. Trimming at V came to 2 bases and at J to 5 bases, leaving 4 bases not matched to a gene. Germline assignment: CDR1 MNHEY and CDR2 SVGAGI. The CDR3 spells CASSYGGTGGDEQYF. In DNA, the CDR3 is TGTGCCAGCAGTTACGGAGGGACAGGGGGCGACGAGCAGTACTTC.

This sequence joins TRBV7-8 and TRBJ1-4; 10 nucleotides match TRBD1. The CDR3 is 16 residues long. J gave up 3 bases and V 4 bases, and 5 bases lay outside the gene matches. Germline lookup yields CDR1 SGHVS and CDR2 FQNEAQ. CDR3 residues: CASSSGQGVANEKLFF. DNA for the CDR3: TGTGCCAGCAGCTCCGGACAGGGGGTGGCTAATGAAAAACTGTTTTTT.

This chain connects TRBV4-3 to TRBJ1-1, with D tentatively TRBD1 (5 bases). Germline-derived CDR1 and CDR2 are LGHNA and YSLEER. CDR3 size: 15 residues. V gave up 4 bases and J gave up 1 base, with 13 bases separating them. In DNA form, the CDR3 reads TGCGCCAGCAGCCCCTATGTCCAGGGGAACACTGAAGCTTTCTTT. Amino acids: CASSPYVQGNTEAFF.